The 18 T cell receptor beta chains in this list originate from one sample, sequenced in a study of cytomegalovirus exposure and HLA in healthy donors. Primers for the PCR totalled 60 Vbeta and 13 Jbeta. Clones were read by immunoSEQ multiplex PCR, and TCRdb kept only the in-frame ones, dropping some. The table records more than 65,000 clones, approximately 78% of them present only once. The specimen sequenced was PBMCs. The receptors were sampled from a man aged 18 to 35 in good health and CMV-seronegative.

The genes are TRBV5-1 and TRBJ2-7; D gene uncertain. The germline CDR1 and CDR2 sequences are SGHRS and YFSETQ. The V gene lost 4 bases and the J gene lost 6 bases, with 8 bases spanning the gap. The CDR3 loop spans 11 amino acids. CDR3 bases: TGCGCCAGCAGCCTAGAAGCCGAGCAGTACTTC. Translated: CASSLEAEQYF. Full variable domain (remainder filled in from reference TRBV5-1 and TRBJ2-7): KAGVTQTPRYLIKTRGQQVTLSCSPISGHRSVSWYQQTPGQGLQFLFEYFSETQRNKGNFPGRFSGRQFSNSRSEMNVSTLELGDSALYLCASSLEAEQYFGPGTRLTVT.

V usage is TRBV21-1 and J usage is TRBJ2-5; TRBD2, the table's D call, lacks a check against the DNA. TRBV21-1 is a pseudogene locus. This CDR3 region has 13 residues. CDR3: CASSKGVGKTQYF. The CDR3 coding sequence is TGTGCCAGCAGCAAAGGAGTCGGTAAGACCCAGTACTTC.

The chain uses TRBV28 and TRBJ1-2; D is unclear. The CDR3 has 13 amino acids. Deletions cut 5 bases from V and 3 bases from J, with 10 bases between. Germline V CDR1 and CDR2: MDHEN, SYDVKM. CDR3 amino acids: CASSPPRYYGYTF. The CDR3 coding sequence is TGTGCCAGCAGTCCTCCACGGTACTATGGCTACACCTTC.

This rearrangement joins TRBV29-1 to TRBJ2-4; D perhaps matches TRBD2 (6 bases). CDR3 size: 15 residues. Germline-derived CDR1 and CDR2 are SQVTM and ANQGSEA. The V gene lost 3 bases and the J gene lost 6 bases, with 18 bases spanning the gap. CDR3 sequence: CSVEDPGLELNIQYF. CDR3 DNA sequence: TGCAGCGTTGAGGATCCGGGACTCGAGTTAAACATTCAGTACTTC.

The rearrangement links TRBV5-8 to TRBJ1-2, with 7 bases that match TRBD1. Losses at the gene ends were 9 bases for V and 8 bases for J; bases not matched to a gene: 10. The germline V gene encodes CDR1 SGHTS and CDR2 YDEGEE. The length of the CDR3 is 12 residues. Written as DNA, the CDR3 is TGTGCCACCGAGACAGGGCTGAGGGGCTACACCTTC. Translated, it gives CATETGLRGYTF.

This clone was counted between two and nine times. Sequence at one end of the junction differs from germline and may be a read error. This chain links TRBV7-9 with TRBJ2-7; 9 bases match TRBD2. Germline loops: CDR1 SEHNR, CDR2 FQNEAQ (reference sequence). The CDR3 is 15 amino acids. Here the CDR3 DNA reads TGTTCCAGCGCGGGAGGCGGGAGGGATTCCTACGAGCAGTACTTC. Its translation is CSSAGGGRDSYEQYF.

The DNA of the CDR3 is TGTGCCACGGACAGCCAGAATGAAAAACTGTTTTTT. The encoded protein is CATDSQNEKLFF. This chain links TRBV19 with TRBJ1-4; D perhaps matches TRBD1 (6 bases). CDR3 length: 12 residues. V gave up 10 bases and J gave up 5 bases, with 11 bases separating them. CDR1 and CDR2 (germline): LNHDA, SQIVND (reference sequence).

The chain has TRBV7-9 and TRBJ2-5, with 7 bases lining up with TRBD2. The CDR3 consists of 13 residues. Losses at the gene ends were 6 bases for V and 3 bases for J; bases not matched to a gene: 4. Germline V CDR1 and CDR2: SEHNR, FQNEAQ (reference sequence). This CDR3 reads CASRPLAEETQYF. The CDR3 DNA reads TGTGCCAGCAGACCCCTAGCGGAAGAGACCCAGTACTTC.

The chain has TRBV5-1 and TRBJ2-1, with 11 bases fitting TRBD2. This CDR3 comprises 17 residues. From germline, CDR1 is SGHRS and CDR2 YFSETQ. The ends lost 3 bases at V and 5 bases at J; junction bases unmatched: 10. The CDR3 protein is CASSSLAGGPLDNEQFF. In nucleotides, the CDR3 is TGCGCCAGCAGCTCTTTAGCGGGGGGGCCTTTGGACAATGAGCAGTTCTTC.

The V and J genes are TRBV20-1 and TRBJ2-5, with D perhaps matching TRBD2 (5 bases). The germline V gene encodes CDR1 DFQATT and CDR2 SNEGSKA (reference sequence). The CDR3 is 11 residues long. The ends were cut back, 5 bases at V and 4 bases at J, with 8 bases in the middle. The CDR3 region has the DNA TGCAGTGCTTGGACTCGAGAGACCCAGTACTTC. Amino acid sequence: CSAWTRETQYF.

The chain uses TRBV30 and TRBJ1-5; possibly TRBD1 for D (5 bases). CDR3 length equals 13 residues. Germline-derived CDR1 and CDR2 are GTSNPN and SVGIG (reference sequence). Trimming took 5 bases from V and 2 from J, leaving 10 bases between them. The CDR3 DNA reads TGTGCCTGGGGAGGGGTAGGCAATCAGCCCCAGCATTTT. Its translation is CAWGGVGNQPQHF.

This chain uses TRBV15 with TRBJ1-5, with D perhaps matching TRBD1 (5 bases). The CDR3 loop spans 16 amino acids. The germline CDR1 and CDR2 sequences are LNHNV and YYDKDF (reference sequence). V was trimmed by 0 bases and J by 4 bases, leaving 13 bases between them. CDR3 DNA: TGTGCCACCAGCAGAGACCGGGGGGGATTAAATCAGCCCCAGCATTTT. Encoded protein: CATSRDRGGLNQPQHF.

The chain carries TRBV18 and TRBJ2-1; D is unclear. Trimming pared 3 bases from V and 9 bases from J, leaving 15 bases between. The CDR3 is 14 amino acids. The germline V gene has CDR1 KGHSH and CDR2 LQKENI. The CDR3 nucleotides are TGTGCCAGCTCACCCGTACGGAGTAGCAGTGAGCAGTTCTTC. Translation gives CASSPVRSSSEQFF.

Concerning this clone: The junction departs from germline at one end; a sequencing error may be responsible. The gene calls are TRBV4-1 and TRBJ2-2, with a possible D match to TRBD1 (6 bases). This CDR3 has 17 residues. The V gene's germline CDR1 is MGHRA and CDR2 YSYEKL. The DNA of the CDR3 is TGCGCCAGCAGCCAGGGTCCCGGGACAAAGAACGCCGGGGAGCTGTTTTTT. Protein sequence: CASSQGPGTKNAGELFF.

V usage is TRBV5-1 and J usage is TRBJ2-6; a weak D match, TRBD2 (6 bases). The V gene lost 4 bases and the J gene lost 0 bases, with 11 bases spanning the gap. Germline V gene data show CDR1 as SGHRS and CDR2 as YFSETQ. CDR3 length: 16 residues. Here the CDR3 reads CASSRGGVSGANVLTF. CDR3 DNA: TGCGCCAGCAGCCGCGGCGGGGTCTCTGGGGCCAACGTCCTGACTTTC.

This clone has a handful of counts. The chain joins TRBV5-1 to TRBJ2-2, with 8 bases fitting TRBD1. V was pared by 3 bases and J by 0 bases, with 1 base of the junction left unmatched. Germline assignment: CDR1 SGHRS and CDR2 YFSETQ. The CDR3 extends over 15 amino acids. The CDR3 bases are TGCGCCAGCAGCTGGACAGGGTCGAACACCGGGGAGCTGTTTTTT. Its protein is CASSWTGSNTGELFF.

Concerning this clone: Other DNA variants within this sample encode the same CDR3. The chain combines TRBV6-5 with TRBJ2-7; 8 positions agree with TRBD1. The V segment lost 2 bases and the J segment 2 bases; nucleotides outside the gene matches: 5. The germline V gene encodes CDR1 MNHEY and CDR2 SVGAGI. The CDR3 totals 15 residues. The CDR3 region is CASSYRDRGPYEQYF. Written as DNA, the CDR3 is TGTGCCAGCAGTTACCGAGACAGGGGTCCCTACGAGCAGTACTTC.

As concerns this clone: The same CDR3 also results from other DNA sequences found in this sample. The chain combines TRBV5-1 with TRBJ2-2; D gene ambiguous. The CDR3 is 12 amino acids. Germline V gene lookup returns CDR1 SGHRS and CDR2 YFSETQ. The V end was cut by 4 bases, the J end by 2 bases, with 3 bases between. The CDR3 loop reads CASSLNTGELFF. In DNA, the CDR3 is TGCGCCAGCAGCCTCAACACCGGGGAGCTGTTTTTT.